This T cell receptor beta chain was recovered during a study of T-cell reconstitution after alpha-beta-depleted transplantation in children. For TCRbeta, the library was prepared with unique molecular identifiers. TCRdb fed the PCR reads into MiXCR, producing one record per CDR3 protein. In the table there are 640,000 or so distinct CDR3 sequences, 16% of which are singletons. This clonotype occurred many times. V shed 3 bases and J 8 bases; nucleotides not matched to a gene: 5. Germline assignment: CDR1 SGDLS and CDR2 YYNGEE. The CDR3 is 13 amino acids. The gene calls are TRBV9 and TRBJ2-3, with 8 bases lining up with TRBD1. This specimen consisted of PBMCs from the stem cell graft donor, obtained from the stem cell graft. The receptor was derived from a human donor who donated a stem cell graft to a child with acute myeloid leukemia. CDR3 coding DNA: TGTGCCAGCAGCGGCGAAGACAGGGGTACGCAGTATTTT. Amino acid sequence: CASSGEDRGTQYF.